These 25 T cell receptor beta chains were all obtained from the same sample, sequenced in a study of vaccination effects on CD4 cells after COVID-19. With 9 to 11 days of culture completed, CD4+ T cells were isolated. This individual contracted SARS-CoV-2 between March and December 2020, as verified by PCR. Each participant received a vaccine that was either BNT162b2 or mRNA-1273, given as two doses. Antigens for these TCRs are unknown. TCRdb keeps only in-frame clones here, not all; method: immunoSEQ multiplex PCR. The table includes about 44,000 clones, 76% detected once. This specimen was CD4+ T cells from PBMCs cultured without peptide, taken after COVID-19 vaccination. The receptors here all came from a human donor who had a prior SARS-CoV-2 infection.

This CDR3 is CASSQDRVTEQFF. The CDR3 nucleotides read TGTGCCAGCAGCCAAGACAGGGTAACTGAGCAGTTCTTC. V usage is TRBV14 and J usage is TRBJ2-1; D is possibly TRBD1 (5 bases). Germline V gives CDR1 SGHDN, CDR2 FVKESK. The CDR3 loop spans 13 amino acids. Trimming cost V 0 bases and J 9 bases, with 9 bases left between them.

The chain employs TRBV5-1 and TRBJ2-7, with 9 bases identical to TRBD1. Per the germline V gene, CDR1 is SGHRS and CDR2 is YFSETQ. V trimming: 1 base; J trimming: 2 bases; junction bases outside the gene matches: 4. This CDR3 contains 15 residues. The CDR3 DNA follows: TGCGCCAGCAGCTTGAACAGGGGGCCCACCTACGAGCAGTACTTC. Translating it yields CASSLNRGPTYEQYF.

The chain combines TRBV19 with TRBJ2-7; perhaps TRBD1 as D (6 bases). CDR1 LNHDA and CDR2 SQIVND come from the germline V gene (reference sequence). V lost 1 base to trimming and J lost 2 bases, with 9 bases between them. The CDR3 is 14 residues long. CDR3 coding DNA: TGTGCCAGTAGTATAGGGACAGAACCCTACGAGCAGTACTTC. Translation gives CASSIGTEPYEQYF. Together with reference TRBV19 and TRBJ2-7, the CDR3 gives the full variable domain: DGGITQSPKYLFRKEGQNVTLSCEQNLNHDAMYWYRQDPGQGLRLIYYSQIVNDFQKGDIAEGYSVSREKKESFPLTVTSAQKNPTAFYLCASSIGTEPYEQYFGPGTRLTVT.

V and J are TRBV10-3 and TRBJ1-5, with 7 bases aligning to TRBD1. V lost 6 bases, J lost 5 bases, and 10 bases stayed unmatched. The CDR3 extends over 15 amino acids. CDR1 is ENHRY and CDR2 is SYGVKD in the germline V gene. The CDR3 coding sequence is TGTGCCATCAGCTATACAGGGGAGTTCGATCAGCCCCAGCATTTT. As protein: CAISYTGEFDQPQHF.

The chain is built from TRBV5-1 and TRBJ2-3, with 7 positions matching TRBD2. V dropped 0 bases and J dropped 1; count of bases not matched to a gene: 5. The CDR3 spans 16 residues. The germline CDR1 and CDR2 sequences are SGHRS and YFSETQ. The CDR3, as DNA: TGCGCCAGCAGCTTGGCGGCGGGAGTCGGCACAGATACGCAGTATTTT. Encoded protein: CASSLAAGVGTDTQYF.

This clone was seen only once. V gene TRBV29-1 combines with J gene TRBJ1-2; D is uncertain. The V end was cut by 5 bases, the J end by 4 bases, with 8 bases between. Germline values: CDR1 SQVTM, CDR2 ANQGSEA. The CDR3 runs to 11 residues. Written as DNA, the CDR3 is TGCAGCGTTCTACATCTCTATGGCTACACCTTC. Its protein product is CSVLHLYGYTF.

The rearrangement uses TRBV5-1 and TRBJ2-3, with 8 bases that match TRBD2. The V gene's germline CDR1 is SGHRS and CDR2 YFSETQ. Germline trimming cut 2 bases from V and 2 bases from J; bases unmatched to any gene: 1. The CDR3 has 14 amino acids. CDR3 sequence: CASSFGLATDTQYF. The DNA for the CDR3 is TGCGCCAGCAGCTTCGGACTAGCCACAGATACGCAGTATTTT.

V is TRBV11-3 and J is TRBJ2-7; TRBD2 might be the D (6 bases). Germline assignment: CDR1 SGHNT and CDR2 YENEEA. V gave up 5 bases and J gave up 1 base, with 12 bases separating them. This CDR3 is built from 14 residues. CDR3 DNA: TGTGCCAGCAGCCCTACGCTAGCGTCCTACGAGCAGTACTTC. Residues: CASSPTLASYEQYF.

This clone was observed a single time. The rearrangement joins TRBV7-8 to TRBJ2-5, with D unresolved. Germline CDR1 SGHVS, CDR2 FQNEAQ. The V and J ends lost 1 base and 6 bases respectively, with 9 bases between them. The CDR3 consists of 13 residues. The CDR3 protein is CASSLEPLQTQYF. The CDR3 coding sequence is TGTGCCAGCAGCTTAGAACCCCTCCAGACCCAGTACTTC.

V and J are TRBV27 and TRBJ1-2; D not resolved. V gave up 1 base and J gave up 9 bases, with 12 bases separating them. Germline assignment: CDR1 MNHEY and CDR2 SMNVEV (reference sequence). CDR3 size: 13 residues. This CDR3 is CASSLLDGGSYTF. For the CDR3, the DNA is TGTGCCAGCAGTTTATTGGACGGAGGCAGCTACACCTTC.

The chain links TRBV7-2 to TRBJ1-2, with no clear D. The CDR3 consists of 14 residues. The V end lost 2 bases, the J end lost 3 bases, and 10 bases lay between the germline ends. Germline loops: CDR1 SGHTA, CDR2 FQGNSA. For the CDR3, the DNA is TGTGCCAGCAGCTTATGGGGAATTGACTATGGCTACACCTTC. Its translation: CASSLWGIDYGYTF.

The J gene is TRBJ2-3, the V gene TRBV5-1; D may be TRBD1 (6 bases). Germline-derived CDR1 and CDR2 are SGHRS and YFSETQ. Trimming shortened V by 3 bases and J by 5 bases, and 7 bases separated the two germline ends. The CDR3 has 12 amino acids. The CDR3 DNA is TGCGCCAGCAGCTCACAGGGAGATACGCAGTATTTT. This sequence encodes CASSSQGDTQYF. The full variable domain, in which reference TRBV5-1 and TRBJ2-3 provide the parts outside the CDR3, is KAGVTQTPRYLIKTRGQQVTLSCSPISGHRSVSWYQQTPGQGLQFLFEYFSETQRNKGNFPGRFSGRQFSNSRSEMNVSTLELGDSALYLCASSSQGDTQYFGPGTRLTVL.

This clone has just a few counts. This rearrangement joins TRBV6-5 to TRBJ2-2, with unresolved D. The CDR3 sequence is 12 residues long. Trimming took off 4 bases at V and 3 bases at J, with 3 bases between the two ends. Germline V gene data show CDR1 as MNHEY and CDR2 as SVGAGI. CDR3 sequence: CASSSDTGELFF. The CDR3 DNA follows: TGTGCCAGCAGTTCCGACACCGGGGAGCTGTTTTTT.

V is TRBV2 and J is TRBJ2-6, with a weak D call TRBD1 (5 bases). The CDR3 extends over 16 amino acids. V lost 6 bases to trimming and J lost 0 bases, with 12 bases between them. Germline V lookup: CDR1 SNHLY, CDR2 FYNNEI. CDR3 in DNA: TGTGCCAGCAGCCTTGGAAGGGGCTCTGGGGCCAACGTCCTGACTTTC. This gives the protein CASSLGRGSGANVLTF.

The chain has TRBV3-1 (or the pseudogene TRBV3-2) and TRBJ1-2; 7 nucleotides align to TRBD1. Germline CDR1 and CDR2: LGHDT and YNNKEL (reference sequence). V lost 1 base to trimming and J lost 5 bases; unmatched junction nucleotides: 4. The CDR3 has 14 residues. Written as DNA, the CDR3 is TGTGCCAGCAGCCAAGCAGGGGGGTGGTATGGCTACACCTTC. It encodes CASSQAGGWYGYTF.

This chain connects TRBV30 to TRBJ1-5, with no clear D. In germline, CDR1 is GTSNPN, CDR2 SVGIG (reference sequence). The V and J ends lost 1 base and 0 bases respectively, with 7 bases between them. The CDR3 runs 14 residues. The CDR3 here is CAWSGGISNQPQHF. The CDR3 DNA follows: TGTGCCTGGAGTGGTGGGATTAGCAATCAGCCCCAGCATTTT.

The V call is TRBV11-3, the J call TRBJ2-2, with 10 positions matching TRBD2. Germline V CDR1 and CDR2: SGHNT, YENEEA. Trimming removed 5 bases from V and 1 base from J; junction bases left unmatched: 4. The CDR3 consists of 16 residues. The CDR3 DNA is TGTGCCAGCAGCGAAAGCGGGAGGGGGAACACCGGGGAGCTGTTTTTT. Its translation is CASSESGRGNTGELFF.

This clone has only one observation. The genes are TRBV3-1 (or the pseudogene TRBV3-2) and TRBJ2-7; 9 positions agree with TRBD1. V was clipped by 1 base and J by 5 bases; unmatched bases: 9. The CDR3 is 16 amino acids. The germline V gene has CDR1 LGHDT and CDR2 YNNKEL (reference sequence). The CDR3: CASSQAPGQGEDEQYF. Written as DNA, the CDR3 is TGTGCCAGCAGCCAAGCGCCGGGACAGGGTGAGGACGAGCAGTACTTC.

This chain links TRBV5-8 with TRBJ2-7; 10 nucleotides match TRBD2. Germline CDR1 reads SGHTS; CDR2 reads YDEGEE. The CDR3 is 17 residues long. Trimming removed 1 base from V and 1 base from J; junction bases left unmatched: 8. CDR3 coding DNA: TGTGCCAGCAGCTTGTTCATAGCGGGAGGCCTATCCTACGAGCAGTACTTC. This translates into CASSLFIAGGLSYEQYF.

Here the CDR3 reads CASSRTRTGMNTEAFF. DNA of the CDR3: TGTGCCAGCTCAAGAACTCGAACGGGAATGAACACTGAAGCTTTCTTT. The chain couples TRBV18 to TRBJ1-1; no firm D call. CDR3 length equals 16 residues. V lost 5 bases to trimming and J lost 0 bases, with 16 bases between them. Germline CDR1 KGHSH, CDR2 LQKENI.

In the case of this clone: It is likely a read error, because the conserved phenylalanine at the end of the CDR3 is missing. The limits of the CDR3 on the DNA are not certain, so only TCRdb's listed CDR3 is given. The chain carries TRBV20-1 and TRBJ1-1; the D call of TRBD1 is as the table states it, not checked on the DNA. The germline V gene encodes CDR1 DFQATT and CDR2 SNEGSKA (reference sequence). Including both end residues, the CDR3 is 10 amino acids long. The CDR3 reads CSAGTFVARL.

The chain uses TRBV30 and TRBJ2-2, with D tentatively TRBD2 (5 bases). Trimming took off 2 bases at V and 11 bases at J, with 18 bases between the two ends. Per the germline V gene, CDR1 is GTSNPN and CDR2 is SVGIG (reference sequence). This CDR3 has 14 amino acids. The CDR3 nucleotides read TGTGCCTGGAGTTTGCGGGTTGGCGTTTTTGAGCTGTTTTTT. Its translation is CAWSLRVGVFELFF.

This clone was counted once. The rearrangement uses TRBV7-2 and TRBJ1-2; D is uncertain. This CDR3 has 13 amino acids. The V and J ends lost 5 bases and 6 bases respectively, with 13 bases between them. Germline loops: CDR1 SGHTA, CDR2 FQGNSA. This chain's CDR3 is CASSPRSGDGYTF. The DNA of the CDR3 is TGTGCCAGCAGCCCCCGATCCGGGGATGGCTACACCTTC. The variable domain in full, with the rest retrieved from reference TRBV7-2 and TRBJ1-2, is GAGVSQSPSNKVTEKGKDVELRCDPISGHTALYWYRQSLGQGLEFLIYFQGNSAPDKSGLPSDRFSAERTGGSVSTLTIQRTQQEDSAVYLCASSPRSGDGYTFGSGTRLTVV.

The chain has TRBV9 and TRBJ2-7; tentatively, D is TRBD1 or TRBD2 (5 bases each). CDR3 length: 17 amino acids. Trimming stripped 3 bases from V and 7 bases from J, with 26 bases between. Germline-derived CDR1 and CDR2 are SGDLS and YYNGEE. The CDR3 here is CASSEPSPGRQIREQYF. The CDR3 DNA follows: TGTGCCAGCAGCGAACCCTCGCCGGGACGGCAGATAAGGGAGCAGTACTTC.

This sequence joins TRBV5-8 and TRBJ2-3; 11 nucleotides match TRBD1. Germline CDR1 and CDR2: SGHTS and YDEGEE. Trimming cost V 1 base and J 0 bases; bases outside gene matches: 7. This CDR3 is 18 amino acids long. CDR3 region: CASSLPGTGGFSTDTQYF. The CDR3 nucleotides read TGTGCCAGCAGCTTGCCGGGGACAGGGGGGTTTAGCACAGATACGCAGTATTTT. Based on the CDR3 plus reference TRBV5-8 and TRBJ2-3, the full variable domain is EAGVTQSPTHLIKTRGQQATLRCSPISGHTSVYWYQQALGLGLQFLLWYDEGEERNRGNFPPRFSGRQFPNYSSELNVNALELEDSALYLCASSLPGTGGFSTDTQYFGPGTRLTVL.